Listed below are T cell receptor beta chains from one sample, sequenced in a study of blood T cells in healthy people across ages. TCRdb re-derived calls from the 5' RACE reads in MiXCR, one entry per CDR3 protein. The table has approximately 2,000,000 distinct CDR3 sequences, roughly two fifths seen once; the top ten hold 20% to 25%. Sequencing was carried out using blood. Receptors originate from a human donor in good health. The CDR3 runs from the conserved cysteine through the conserved F or W. Fields, in order: J gene, clone size, V gene, D gene, CDR3 protein, CDR3 DNA. D genes are given only for firm matches. Clone size is given for some rows only: seen once, a few or many times, or a class if the clone is expanded.

j_call: TRBJ2-3
clone_size: NA
v_call: TRBV6-4
d_call: TRBD2
cdr3_aa: CASRGLAGVSDTQYF
cdr3_nt: TGTGCCAGCAGGGGACTAGCGGGAGTATCAGATACGCAGTATTTT

j_call: TRBJ1-2
clone_size: few
v_call: TRBV12-3/TRBV12-4
d_call: NA
cdr3_aa: CASTPTAQLSGYTF
cdr3_nt: TGTGCCAGCACCCCTACGGCACAGCTAAGCGGCTACACCTTC

j_call: TRBJ2-2
clone_size: NA
v_call: TRBV7-2
d_call: TRBD2
cdr3_aa: CASSRGGTITGELFF
cdr3_nt: TGTGCCAGCAGCCGCGGGGGGACAATCACCGGGGAGCTGTTTTTT

j_call: TRBJ1-4
clone_size: NA
v_call: TRBV10-3
d_call: NA
cdr3_aa: CAISESTRGGLYSNEKLFF
cdr3_nt: TGTGCCATCAGTGAGTCGACTCGAGGAGGGTTGTATTCTAATGAAAAACTGTTTTTT

j_call: TRBJ2-3
clone_size: NA
v_call: TRBV7-2
d_call: NA
cdr3_aa: CASSLESRASDTQYF
cdr3_nt: TGTGCCAGCAGCTTAGAGTCAAGGGCATCAGATACGCAGTATTTT

j_call: TRBJ1-1
clone_size: NA
v_call: TRBV11-2
d_call: NA
cdr3_aa: CASSLWGQGVTEAFF
cdr3_nt: TGTGCCAGTAGCTTATGGGGTCAGGGAGTAACTGAAGCTTTCTTT

j_call: TRBJ2-7
clone_size: NA
v_call: TRBV5-1
d_call: NA
cdr3_aa: CASSYSSTYYYEQYF
cdr3_nt: TGCGCCAGCAGCTACTCCTCGACCTACTACTACGAGCAGTACTTC

j_call: TRBJ2-1
clone_size: NA
v_call: TRBV9
d_call: NA
cdr3_aa: CASSAEPGLRNEQFF
cdr3_nt: TGTGCCAGCAGCGCGGAACCGGGCCTGAGAAATGAGCAGTTCTTC

j_call: TRBJ2-7
clone_size: NA
v_call: TRBV2
d_call: NA
cdr3_aa: CASSEARSEQYF
cdr3_nt: TGTGCCAGCAGTGAAGCGCGAAGTGAGCAGTACTTC

j_call: TRBJ2-7
clone_size: NA
v_call: TRBV20-1
d_call: TRBD2
cdr3_aa: CSARDPAGGPYEQYF
cdr3_nt: TGCAGTGCTAGAGATCCCGCGGGGGGGCCTTACGAGCAGTACTTC

j_call: TRBJ1-1
clone_size: NA
v_call: TRBV13
d_call: NA
cdr3_aa: CASSFQASGAFF
cdr3_nt: TGTGCCAGCAGCTTCCAAGCTAGCGGAGCTTTCTTT

j_call: TRBJ1-5
clone_size: few
v_call: TRBV29-1
d_call: TRBD1
cdr3_aa: CSVRTGINQPQHF
cdr3_nt: TGCAGCGTTCGGACAGGGATCAATCAGCCCCAGCATTTT

j_call: TRBJ1-2
clone_size: few
v_call: TRBV7-9
d_call: NA
cdr3_aa: CVSSPAGGQVYGYTF
cdr3_nt: TGTGTCAGCAGCCCAGCGGGTGGCCAAGTCTATGGCTACACCTTC

j_call: TRBJ2-7
clone_size: few
v_call: TRBV20-1
d_call: NA
cdr3_aa: CSALLTTGRRNEQYF
cdr3_nt: TGCAGTGCGCTACTAACGACGGGGAGGAGGAACGAGCAGTACTTC

j_call: TRBJ2-7
clone_size: NA
v_call: TRBV2
d_call: NA
cdr3_aa: CASRGSHEQYF
cdr3_nt: TGTGCCAGCAGGGGGTCCCACGAGCAGTACTTC

j_call: TRBJ2-1
clone_size: NA
v_call: TRBV20-1
d_call: NA
cdr3_aa: CSARGLRRYNEQFF
cdr3_nt: TGCAGTGCCCGGGGACTGCGCCGATACAATGAGCAGTTCTTC

j_call: TRBJ1-2
clone_size: NA
v_call: TRBV15
d_call: TRBD1
cdr3_aa: CATSSQGGEGYTF
cdr3_nt: TGTGCCACCAGCAGCCAGGGGGGAGAGGGCTACACCTTC

j_call: TRBJ2-1
clone_size: few
v_call: TRBV7-2
d_call: NA
cdr3_aa: CASSLEIWTPYNEQFF
cdr3_nt: TGTGCCAGCAGCTTAGAGATTTGGACTCCCTACAATGAGCAGTTCTTC

j_call: TRBJ2-3
clone_size: NA
v_call: TRBV6-2/TRBV6-3
d_call: NA
cdr3_aa: CVSSNRDFRTDTQYF
cdr3_nt: TGTGTCAGCAGTAACCGGGACTTTAGAACTGATACGCAGTATTTT

j_call: TRBJ1-2
clone_size: few
v_call: TRBV10-3
d_call: TRBD1
cdr3_aa: CANSIKGGEESGYTF
cdr3_nt: TGTGCCAACTCCATCAAAGGGGGCGAGGAGAGTGGCTACACCTTC

j_call: TRBJ2-7
clone_size: few
v_call: TRBV28
d_call: TRBD1
cdr3_aa: CASRLGTGELYEQYF
cdr3_nt: TGTGCCAGCAGACTTGGGACAGGGGAGTTATACGAGCAGTACTTC

j_call: TRBJ1-2
clone_size: few
v_call: TRBV25-1
d_call: NA
cdr3_aa: CASTNQDPRYGYTF
cdr3_nt: TGTGCCAGCACCAACCAGGACCCGCGGTATGGCTACACCTTC